This TCR beta chain was recorded in a study of cytomegalovirus exposure and HLA in healthy donors. Looking at the study overall: Researchers previously reported finding roughly 120 million unique TCR beta sequences from 150 million to 200 million T cells.

PCR employed 60 Vbeta and 13 Jbeta primers. Profiled with immunoSEQ multiplex PCR; TCRdb holds only in-frame clones, not every one. The profile shows 150,000 to 200,000 clones, around 84% of them singletons. The sequenced sample was PBMCs. The sequence was collected from a man between 18 and 35 years old in good health and CMV-seronegative.

The CDR3 DNA follows: TGCGCCAGCAGCTTGGGGGCCAGCGGGAACCAAGAGACCCAGTACTTC. This encodes CASSLGASGNQETQYF. This chain joins TRBV5-1 and TRBJ2-5; 7 nucleotides line up with TRBD2. CDR1 and CDR2 (germline): SGHRS, YFSETQ. Unmatched junction bases numbered 5, after V lost 0 bases and J lost 0 bases. This CDR3 has 16 residues.